The entry below gives a single T cell receptor (beta chain) sequence along with its context. This record comes from a study of blood T cell repertoires in COVID-19. Study information: Some COVID-19 samples were acute and others convalescent; all came from the United States, Italy and Spain. Sources were T cells, B-cell-depleted T cells, or PBMCs; the material itself was cDNA or gDNA.

Only in-frame clones appear in the TCRdb table, and some are missing; sequencing was by immunoSEQ multiplex PCR. The top ten clones hold more than 4% of a sample with roughly 100,000 clones, roughly 79% of them seen once. Seattle patients were enrolled while actively infected and followed longitudinally. The specimen was peripheral blood. The sequence was obtained from a man aged 80 or over with COVID-19, enrolled during active disease.

The CDR3 sequence: CASRRTGGGVETQYF. The CDR3 nucleotides are TGCGCCAGCAGGAGGACAGGGGGCGGAGTAGAGACCCAGTACTTC. J is TRBJ2-5 and V is TRBV5-1, with 11 bases aligning to TRBD1. V was pared by 5 bases and J by 4 bases, with 7 bases of the junction left unmatched. This CDR3 has 15 amino acids. CDR1 and CDR2 from the germline V gene are SGHRS and YFSETQ.